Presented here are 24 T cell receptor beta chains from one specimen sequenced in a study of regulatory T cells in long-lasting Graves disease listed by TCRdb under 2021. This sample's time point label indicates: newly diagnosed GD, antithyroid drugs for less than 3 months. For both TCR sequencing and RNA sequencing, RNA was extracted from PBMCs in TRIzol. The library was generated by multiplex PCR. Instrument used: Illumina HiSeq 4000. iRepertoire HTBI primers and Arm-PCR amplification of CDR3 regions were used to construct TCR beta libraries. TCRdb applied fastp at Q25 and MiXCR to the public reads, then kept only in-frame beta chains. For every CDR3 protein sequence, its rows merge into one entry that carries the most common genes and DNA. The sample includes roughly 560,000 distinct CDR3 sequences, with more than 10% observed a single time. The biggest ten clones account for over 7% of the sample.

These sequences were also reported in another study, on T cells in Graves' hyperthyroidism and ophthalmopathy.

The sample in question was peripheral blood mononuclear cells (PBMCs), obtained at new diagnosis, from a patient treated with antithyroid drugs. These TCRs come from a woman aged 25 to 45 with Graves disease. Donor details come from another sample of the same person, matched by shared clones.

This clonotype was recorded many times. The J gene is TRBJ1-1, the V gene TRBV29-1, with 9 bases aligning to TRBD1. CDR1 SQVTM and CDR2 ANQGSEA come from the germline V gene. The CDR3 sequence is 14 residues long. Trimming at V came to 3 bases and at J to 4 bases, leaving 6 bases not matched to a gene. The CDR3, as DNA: TGCAGCGTTGATACAGGGGGCAGCGGCACTGAAGCTTTCTTT. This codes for CSVDTGGSGTEAFF. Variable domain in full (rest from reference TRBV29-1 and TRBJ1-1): SAVISQKPSRDICQRGTSLTIQCQVDSQVTMMFWYRQQPGQSLTLIATANQGSEATYESGFVIDKFPISRPNLTFSTLTVSNMSPEDSSIYLCSVDTGGSGTEAFFGQGTRLTVV.

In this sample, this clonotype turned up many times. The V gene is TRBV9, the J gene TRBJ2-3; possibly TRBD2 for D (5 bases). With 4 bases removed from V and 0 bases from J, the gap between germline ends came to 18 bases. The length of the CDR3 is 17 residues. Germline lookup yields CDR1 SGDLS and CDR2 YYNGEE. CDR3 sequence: CASSPIDLRGSTDTQYF. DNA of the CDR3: TGTGCCAGCAGCCCAATCGATCTCCGGGGAAGCACAGATACGCAGTATTTT.

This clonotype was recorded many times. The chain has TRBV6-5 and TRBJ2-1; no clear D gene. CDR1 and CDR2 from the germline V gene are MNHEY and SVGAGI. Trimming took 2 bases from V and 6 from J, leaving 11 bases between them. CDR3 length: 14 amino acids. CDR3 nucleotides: TGTGCCAGCAGTTACATGCCGAGTGGCAATGAGCAGTTCTTC. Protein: CASSYMPSGNEQFF.

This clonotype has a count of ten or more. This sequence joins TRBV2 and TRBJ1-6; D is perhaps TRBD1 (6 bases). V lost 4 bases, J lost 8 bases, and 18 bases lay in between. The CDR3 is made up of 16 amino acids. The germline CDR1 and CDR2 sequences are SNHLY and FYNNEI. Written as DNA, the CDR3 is TGTGCCAGCAGTGCAAAGCTCGGACAGATGGATTCACCCCTCCACTTT. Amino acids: CASSAKLGQMDSPLHF.

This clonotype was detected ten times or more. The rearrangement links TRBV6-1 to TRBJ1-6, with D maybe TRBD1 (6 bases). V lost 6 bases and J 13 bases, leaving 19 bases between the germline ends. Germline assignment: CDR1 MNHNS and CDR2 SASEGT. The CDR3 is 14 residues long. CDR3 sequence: CASSRGHGNRPLHF. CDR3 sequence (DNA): TGTGCCAGCAGCAGGGGACACGGGAATCGGCCCCTCCACTTT.

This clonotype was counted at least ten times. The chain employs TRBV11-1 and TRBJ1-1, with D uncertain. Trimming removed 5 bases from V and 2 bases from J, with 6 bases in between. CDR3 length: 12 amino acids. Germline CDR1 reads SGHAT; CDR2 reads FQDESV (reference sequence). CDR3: CASSPVNTEAFF. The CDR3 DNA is TGTGCCAGCAGCCCAGTAAACACTGAAGCTTTCTTT.

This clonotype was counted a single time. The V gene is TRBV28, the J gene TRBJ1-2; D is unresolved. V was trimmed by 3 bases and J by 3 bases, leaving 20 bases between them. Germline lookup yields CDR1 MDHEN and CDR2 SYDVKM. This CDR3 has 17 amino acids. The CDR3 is CASSFPAGSLFYYGYTF. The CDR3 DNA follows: TGTGCCAGCAGTTTCCCGGCAGGTTCCCTCTTTTACTATGGCTACACCTTC.

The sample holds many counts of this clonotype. CDR3 sequence reads: CASSELPNSPLHF. The CDR3 bases are TGCGCCAGCAGTGAGTTACCTAATTCACCCCTCCACTTT. The chain is built from TRBV10-1 and TRBJ1-6; D is ambiguous. The CDR3 spans 13 residues. The V gene lost 1 base and the J gene lost 6 bases, with 4 bases spanning the gap. Per germline, CDR1 WNHNN and CDR2 SYGVQD (reference sequence).

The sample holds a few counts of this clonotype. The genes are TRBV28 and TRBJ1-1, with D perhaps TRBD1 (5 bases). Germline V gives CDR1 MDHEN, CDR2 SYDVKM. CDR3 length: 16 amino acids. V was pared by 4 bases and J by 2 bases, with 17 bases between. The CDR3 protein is CASSWGDLRVNTEAFF. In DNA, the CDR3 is TGTGCCAGCAGTTGGGGGGACTTACGAGTTAACACTGAAGCTTTCTTT.

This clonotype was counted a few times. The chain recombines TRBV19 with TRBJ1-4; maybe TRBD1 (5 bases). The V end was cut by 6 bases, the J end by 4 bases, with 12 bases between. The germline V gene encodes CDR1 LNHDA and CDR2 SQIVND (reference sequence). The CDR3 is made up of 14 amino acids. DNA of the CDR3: TGTGCCAGTAGCGTGGGACGGATTAATGAAAAACTGTTTTTT. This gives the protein CASSVGRINEKLFF.

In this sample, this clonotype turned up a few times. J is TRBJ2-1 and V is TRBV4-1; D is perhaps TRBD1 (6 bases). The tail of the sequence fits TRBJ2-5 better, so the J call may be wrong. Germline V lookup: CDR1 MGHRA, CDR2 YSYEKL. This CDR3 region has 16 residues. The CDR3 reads CASSQVTGLGSMSQYF. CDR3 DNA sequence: TGCGCCAGCAGCCAGGTAACAGGGTTAGGAAGTATGTCCCAGTACTTC.

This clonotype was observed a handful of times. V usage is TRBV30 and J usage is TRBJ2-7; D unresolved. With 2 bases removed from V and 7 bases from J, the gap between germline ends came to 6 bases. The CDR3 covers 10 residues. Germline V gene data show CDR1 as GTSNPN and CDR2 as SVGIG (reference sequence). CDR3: CAWSPPEQYF. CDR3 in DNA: TGTGCCTGGAGTCCCCCGGAGCAGTACTTC.

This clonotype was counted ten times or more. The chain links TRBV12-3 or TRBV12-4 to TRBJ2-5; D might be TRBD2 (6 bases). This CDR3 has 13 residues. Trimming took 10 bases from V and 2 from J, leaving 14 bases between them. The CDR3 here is CATSRGLQETQYF. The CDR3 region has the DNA TGTGCCACCTCCCGGGGACTTCAAGAGACCCAGTACTTC.

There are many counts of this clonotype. CDR3 sequence reads: CASSEPSGDPDTQYF. DNA for the CDR3: TGTGCCAGCAGTGAACCGTCAGGGGACCCAGATACGCAGTATTTT. The chain recombines TRBV2 with TRBJ2-3; possibly TRBD1 for D (6 bases). CDR1 SNHLY and CDR2 FYNNEI come from the germline V gene. The CDR3 sequence is 15 residues long. Trimming took off 2 bases at V and 4 bases at J, with 13 bases between the two ends.

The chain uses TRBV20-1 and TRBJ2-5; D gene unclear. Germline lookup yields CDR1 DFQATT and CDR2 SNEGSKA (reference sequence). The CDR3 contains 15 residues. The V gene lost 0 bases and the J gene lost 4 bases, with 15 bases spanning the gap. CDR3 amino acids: CSAREADGFGETQYF. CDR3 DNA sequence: TGCAGTGCTAGAGAGGCCGATGGGTTTGGAGAGACCCAGTACTTC.

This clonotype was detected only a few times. CDR3: CASSPVAGTYEQYF. CDR3 DNA sequence: TGTGCCAGCTCACCAGTAGCGGGAACCTACGAGCAGTACTTC. V gene TRBV18 combines with J gene TRBJ2-7, with 8 bases that match TRBD2. Germline V gene lookup returns CDR1 KGHSH and CDR2 LQKENI. Losses at the gene ends were 2 bases for V and 2 bases for J; bases not matched to a gene: 2. The CDR3 consists of 14 residues. The full variable domain, rest sourced from reference TRBV18 and TRBJ2-7, is NAGVMQNPRHLVRRRGQEARLRCSPMKGHSHVYWYRQLPEEGLKFMVYLQKENIIDESGMPKERFSAEFPKEGPSILRIQQVVRGDSAAYFCASSPVAGTYEQYFGPGTRLTVT.

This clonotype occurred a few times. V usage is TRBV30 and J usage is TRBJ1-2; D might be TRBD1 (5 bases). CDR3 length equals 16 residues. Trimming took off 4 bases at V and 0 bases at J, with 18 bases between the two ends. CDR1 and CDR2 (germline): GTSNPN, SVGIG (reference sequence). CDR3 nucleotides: TGTGCCTGGACCAGGGAGTGGGGCGGTCCTAACTATGGCTACACCTTC. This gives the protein CAWTREWGGPNYGYTF. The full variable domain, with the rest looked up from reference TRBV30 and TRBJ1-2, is SQTIHQWPATLVQPVGSPLSLECTVEGTSNPNLYWYRQAAGRGLQLLFYSVGIGQISSEVPQNLSASRPQDRQFILSSKKLLLSDSGFYLCAWTREWGGPNYGYTFGSGTRLTVV.

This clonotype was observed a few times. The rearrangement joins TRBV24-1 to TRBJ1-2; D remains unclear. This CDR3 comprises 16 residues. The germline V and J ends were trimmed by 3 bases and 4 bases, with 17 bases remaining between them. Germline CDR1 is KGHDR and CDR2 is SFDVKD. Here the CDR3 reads CATSDPKHGPSYGYTF. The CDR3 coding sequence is TGTGCCACCAGTGATCCTAAACATGGACCGAGCTATGGCTACACCTTC.

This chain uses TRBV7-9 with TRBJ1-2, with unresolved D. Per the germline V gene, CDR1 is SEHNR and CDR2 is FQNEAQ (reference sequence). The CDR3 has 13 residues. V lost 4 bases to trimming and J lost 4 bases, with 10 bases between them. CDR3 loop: CASSSTRSYGYTF. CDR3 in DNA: TGTGCCAGCAGCTCAACACGGAGCTATGGCTACACCTTC.

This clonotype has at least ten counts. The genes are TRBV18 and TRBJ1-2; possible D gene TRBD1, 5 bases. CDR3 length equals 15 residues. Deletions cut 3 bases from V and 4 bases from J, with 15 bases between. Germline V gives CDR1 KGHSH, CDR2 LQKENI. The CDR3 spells CASSPSGRAPYGYTF. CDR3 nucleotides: TGTGCCAGCTCACCCTCTGGCAGGGCTCCCTATGGCTACACCTTC.

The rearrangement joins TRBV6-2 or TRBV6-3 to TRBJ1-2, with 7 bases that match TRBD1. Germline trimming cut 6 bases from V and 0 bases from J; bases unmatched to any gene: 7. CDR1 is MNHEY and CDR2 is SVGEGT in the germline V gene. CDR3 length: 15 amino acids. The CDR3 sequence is CASRDPGTANYGYTF. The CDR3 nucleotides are TGTGCCAGCAGAGATCCCGGGACAGCTAACTATGGCTACACCTTC.

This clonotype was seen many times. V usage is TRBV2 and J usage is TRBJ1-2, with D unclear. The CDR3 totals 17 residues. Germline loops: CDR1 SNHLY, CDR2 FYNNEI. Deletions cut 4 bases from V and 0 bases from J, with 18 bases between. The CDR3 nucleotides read TGTGCCAGCAGTGGGTCGGGATCCGAAGCAGCTAACTATGGCTACACCTTC. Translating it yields CASSGSGSEAANYGYTF.

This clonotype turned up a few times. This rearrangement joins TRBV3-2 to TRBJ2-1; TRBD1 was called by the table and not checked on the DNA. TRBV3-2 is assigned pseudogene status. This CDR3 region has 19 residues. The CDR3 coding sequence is TGTGCCAGCAGCCAAGCACAGACTGGGGGCCCGTACTCCTACAATGAGCAGTTCTTC. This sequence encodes CASSQAQTGGPYSYNEQFF.

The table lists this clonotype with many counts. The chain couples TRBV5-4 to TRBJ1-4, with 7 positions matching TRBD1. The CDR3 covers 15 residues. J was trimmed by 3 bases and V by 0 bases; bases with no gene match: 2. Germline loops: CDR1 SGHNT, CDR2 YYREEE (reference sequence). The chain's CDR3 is CASSLGDRSNEKLFF. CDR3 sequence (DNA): TGTGCCAGCAGCTTGGGGGACAGATCTAATGAAAAACTGTTTTTT.